What follows describes a single T cell receptor (beta chain). The sample is drawn from a study of blood T cell repertoires in COVID-19. Study at large: Both acute and convalescent COVID-19 samples were obtained from the United States, Italy and Spain. PBMCs, B-cell-depleted T cells, or T cells provided the cDNA or gDNA that made up the material.

V dropped 4 bases and J dropped 1; count of bases not matched to a gene: 3. The CDR3 has 15 amino acids. From germline, CDR1 is MGHRA and CDR2 YSYEKL. In the study's own analysis: By means of reference gene primer amplification, nucleated cell counts were estimated. Only in-frame clones appear in the TCRdb table, and some are missing; sequencing was by immunoSEQ multiplex PCR. The D gene and trimming were derived from the DNA, and the V and J assignments and clone size from that table. This table holds just over 60,000 clones, approximately 80% found once. Specimen: peripheral blood. This chain links TRBV4-1 with TRBJ2-7; 11 positions agree with TRBD2. The receptor was derived from a woman of 80 years or more with active or convalescent COVID-19. CDR3: CASSRTSGPSYEQYF. CDR3 coding DNA: TGCGCCAGCAGCCGGACTAGCGGGCCTTCCTACGAGCAGTACTTC.